The clone carrying this T cell receptor (beta chain) showed up many times. The CDR3 is 17 amino acids. Germline V gene sequence: CDR1 LGHNA, CDR2 YSLEER. Trimming cost V 0 bases and J 1 base; bases outside gene matches: 5. A TCRbeta library incorporating unique molecular identifiers was prepared. TCRdb fed the PCR reads into MiXCR, producing one record per CDR3 protein. The top ten clones hold around 2% of a sample with approximately 500,000 distinct CDR3 sequences, 8% to 11% of them seen once. The data belong to a study of T-cell reconstitution after alpha-beta-depleted transplantation in children. The clonotype was recovered from a child younger than 10 with inherited bone marrow failure, due to receive a stem cell transplant. The chain joins TRBV4-3 to TRBJ2-1; TRBD2 matches 8 bases. The input for sequencing was PBMCs, taken before TCRalphabeta/CD19-depleted stem cell transplant. The CDR3, as DNA: TGCGCCAGCAGCCAAGATTCGGGAGGGCCGTCCTACAATGAGCAGTTCTTC. It codes for CASSQDSGGPSYNEQFF.